The following is a T cell receptor (beta chain) sequence with its context. This specimen belongs to a study of blood T cell repertoires in COVID-19. For the study at large: The United States, Italy and Spain supplied acute and convalescent COVID-19 samples.

J lost 2 bases, V lost 6 bases, and 10 bases had no gene match. Germline CDR1 and CDR2: SGHAT and FQNNGV. CDR3 length equals 16 residues. Participants spanned ages about 18 to 90 years and resided in over 20 US areas. Donors were grouped by their self-reported clinical history. Profiling relied on immunoSEQ multiplex PCR, and the TCRdb table lists in-frame clones only, not all of them. Altogether some 460,000 clones are present, 70% to 90% being singletons, with the ten largest covering about 2%. The genes are TRBV11-2 and TRBJ2-5; 9 bases map to TRBD2. The sample comprised PBMCs or T cells enriched from blood (not recorded which). This TCR was recovered from a woman between 18 and 30 years old with acute COVID-19. CDR3 coding DNA: TGTGCCAGCAGAAAACTAAGCGGGGGGAGGCAAGAGACCCAGTACTTC. This codes for CASRKLSGGRQETQYF.